The entry that follows covers one T cell receptor (beta chain) sequence. This specimen belongs to a study of blood T cell repertoires in COVID-19. Study-level information: Italy, Spain and the United States were the sources of the convalescent and acute COVID-19 samples. PBMCs, B-cell-depleted T cells, or T cells provided the cDNA or gDNA that made up the material.

V was clipped by 9 bases and J by 1 base, with 9 bases between them. CDR1 and CDR2 (germline): MGHDK, SYGVNS. The CDR3 has 12 amino acids. In the original analysis: Reference gene primer amplification in the assay estimated nucleated cell counts. Here immunoSEQ multiplex PCR was the method, and the copy in TCRdb shows in-frame clones only, minus some. Clone size and V and J calls were adopted from that table, with D and trimming inferred from the DNA. The table shows fewer than 250,000 clones, with about 80% occurring only once. The genes are TRBV25-1 and TRBJ1-1, with D unclear. The sequenced sample was peripheral blood. The origin of this receptor is a woman at least 80 years old with acute or convalescent COVID-19. CDR3 nucleotide sequence: TGTGCCAGGATACGGGGGAACACTGAAGCTTTCTTT. Translation: CARIRGNTEAFF.